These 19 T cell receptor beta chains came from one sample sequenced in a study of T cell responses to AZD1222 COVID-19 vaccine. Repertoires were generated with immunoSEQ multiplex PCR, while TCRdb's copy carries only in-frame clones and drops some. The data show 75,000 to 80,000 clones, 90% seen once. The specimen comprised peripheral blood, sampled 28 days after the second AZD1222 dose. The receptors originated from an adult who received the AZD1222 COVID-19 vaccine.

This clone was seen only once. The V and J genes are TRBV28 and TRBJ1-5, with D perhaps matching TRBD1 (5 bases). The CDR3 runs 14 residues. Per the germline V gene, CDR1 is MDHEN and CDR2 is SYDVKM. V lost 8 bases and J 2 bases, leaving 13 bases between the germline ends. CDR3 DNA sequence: TGTGCCAGCTCGACGCCGGGGGGCAATCAGCCCCAGCATTTT. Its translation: CASSTPGGNQPQHF.

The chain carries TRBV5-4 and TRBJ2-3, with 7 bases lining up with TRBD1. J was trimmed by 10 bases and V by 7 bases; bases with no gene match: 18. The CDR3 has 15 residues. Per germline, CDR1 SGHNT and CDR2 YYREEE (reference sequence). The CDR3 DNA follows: TGTGCCAGCGGGGCAGGGGGTGGGAGCGTGAGTTCGCAGTATTTT. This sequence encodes CASGAGGGSVSSQYF.

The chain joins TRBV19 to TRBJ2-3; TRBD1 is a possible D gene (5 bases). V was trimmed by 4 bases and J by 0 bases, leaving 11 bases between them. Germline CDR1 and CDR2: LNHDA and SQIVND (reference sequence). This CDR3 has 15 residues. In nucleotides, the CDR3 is TGTGCCAGTAGTACAATAGGGGTTAGCACAGATACGCAGTATTTT. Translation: CASSTIGVSTDTQYF.

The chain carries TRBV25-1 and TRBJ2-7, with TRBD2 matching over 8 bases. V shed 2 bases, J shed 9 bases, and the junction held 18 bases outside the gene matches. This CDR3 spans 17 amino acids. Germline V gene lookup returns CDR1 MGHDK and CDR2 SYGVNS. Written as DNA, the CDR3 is TGTGCCAGCAGTGAACTCTTTGGCCGGGGGGGGTCTACGAGGCAGTACTTC. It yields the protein CASSELFGRGGSTRQYF.

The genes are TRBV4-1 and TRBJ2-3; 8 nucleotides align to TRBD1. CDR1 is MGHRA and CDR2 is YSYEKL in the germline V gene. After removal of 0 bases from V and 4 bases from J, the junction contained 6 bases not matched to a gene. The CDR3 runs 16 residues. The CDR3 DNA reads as TGCGCCAGCAGCCAAGATCGATACAGGGGGTCAGATACGCAGTATTTT. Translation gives CASSQDRYRGSDTQYF.

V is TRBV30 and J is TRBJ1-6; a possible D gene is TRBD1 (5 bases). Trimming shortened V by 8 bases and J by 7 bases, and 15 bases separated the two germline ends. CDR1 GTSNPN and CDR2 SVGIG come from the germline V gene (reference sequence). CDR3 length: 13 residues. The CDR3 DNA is TGTGCCCATCACCGGGACTCGAATTCACCCCTCCACTTT. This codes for CAHHRDSNSPLHF.

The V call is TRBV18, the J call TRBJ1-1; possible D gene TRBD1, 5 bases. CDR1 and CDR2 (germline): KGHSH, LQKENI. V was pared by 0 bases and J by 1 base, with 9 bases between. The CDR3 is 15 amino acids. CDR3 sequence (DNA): TGTGCCAGCTCACCACCCGGGGCAGGGAACACTGAAGCTTTCTTT. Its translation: CASSPPGAGNTEAFF.

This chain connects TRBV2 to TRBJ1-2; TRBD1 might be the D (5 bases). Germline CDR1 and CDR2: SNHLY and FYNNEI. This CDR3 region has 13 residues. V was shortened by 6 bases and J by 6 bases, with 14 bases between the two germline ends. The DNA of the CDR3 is TGTGCCAGCAGCCTAGACAGAGAACATGGCTACACCTTC. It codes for CASSLDREHGYTF.

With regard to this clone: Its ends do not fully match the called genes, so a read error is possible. The CDR3 reads CASRLAQGGGEPLHF. CDR3 bases: TGTGCCAGCAGATTGGCGCAGGGAGGAGGCGAGCCCCTCCACTTT. This chain links TRBV5-4 with TRBJ1-6; a weak D match, TRBD1 (5 bases). CDR1 SGHNT and CDR2 YYREEE come from the germline V gene (reference sequence). This CDR3 has 15 residues. Combining the CDR3 with reference TRBV5-4 and TRBJ1-6 gives the whole variable domain ETGVTQSPTHLIKTRGQQVTLRCSSQSGHNTVSWYQQALGQGPQFIFQYYREEENGRGNFPPRFSGLQFPNYSSELNVNALELDDSALYLCASRLAQGGGEPLHFGNGTRLTVT.

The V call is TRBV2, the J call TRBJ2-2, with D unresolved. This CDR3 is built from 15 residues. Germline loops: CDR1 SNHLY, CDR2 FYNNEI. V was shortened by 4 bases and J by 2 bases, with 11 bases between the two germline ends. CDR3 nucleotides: TGTGCCAGCAGTGTACAGATCACAAACACCGGGGAGCTGTTTTTT. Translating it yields CASSVQITNTGELFF.

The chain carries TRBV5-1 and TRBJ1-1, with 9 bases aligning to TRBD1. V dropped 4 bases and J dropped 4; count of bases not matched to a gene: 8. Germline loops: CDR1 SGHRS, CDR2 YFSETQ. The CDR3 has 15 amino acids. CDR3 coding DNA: TGCGCCAGCAGCCTCGGACAGGGGCCACCCACTGAAGCTTTCTTT. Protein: CASSLGQGPPTEAFF.

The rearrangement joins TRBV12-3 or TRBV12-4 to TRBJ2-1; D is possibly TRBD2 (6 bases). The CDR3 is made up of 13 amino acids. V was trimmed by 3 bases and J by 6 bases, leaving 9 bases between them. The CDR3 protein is CASSLGLLNEQFF. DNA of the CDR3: TGTGCCAGCAGTTTGGGACTCCTCAATGAGCAGTTCTTC.

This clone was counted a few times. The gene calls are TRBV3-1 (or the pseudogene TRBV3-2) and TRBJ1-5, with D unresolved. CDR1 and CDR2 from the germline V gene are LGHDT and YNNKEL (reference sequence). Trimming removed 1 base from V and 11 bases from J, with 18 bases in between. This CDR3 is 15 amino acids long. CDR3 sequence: CASSQGRGSHKTQHF. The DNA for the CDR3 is TGTGCCAGCAGCCAAGGTCGAGGGAGCCACAAGACCCAGCATTTT.

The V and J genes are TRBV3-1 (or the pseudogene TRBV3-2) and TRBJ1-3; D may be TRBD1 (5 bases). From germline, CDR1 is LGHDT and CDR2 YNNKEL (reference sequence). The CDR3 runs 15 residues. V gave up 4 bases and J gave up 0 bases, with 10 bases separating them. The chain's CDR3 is CASSPTTASGNTIYF. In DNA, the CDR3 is TGTGCCAGCAGCCCAACGACAGCCTCTGGAAACACCATATATTTT.

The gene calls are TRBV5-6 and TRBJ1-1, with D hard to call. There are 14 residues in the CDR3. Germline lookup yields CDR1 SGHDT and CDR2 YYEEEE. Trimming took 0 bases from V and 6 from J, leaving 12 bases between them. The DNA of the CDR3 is TGTGCCAGCAGCTTGGGGGTTGGGTTCCCTGAAGCTTTCTTT. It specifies CASSLGVGFPEAFF.

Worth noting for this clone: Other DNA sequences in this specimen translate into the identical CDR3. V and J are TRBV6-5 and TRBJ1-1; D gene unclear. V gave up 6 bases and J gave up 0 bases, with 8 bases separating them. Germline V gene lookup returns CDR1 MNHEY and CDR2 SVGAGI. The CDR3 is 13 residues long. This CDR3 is CASRRTVNTEAFF. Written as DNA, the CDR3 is TGTGCCAGCAGACGGACCGTGAACACTGAAGCTTTCTTT.

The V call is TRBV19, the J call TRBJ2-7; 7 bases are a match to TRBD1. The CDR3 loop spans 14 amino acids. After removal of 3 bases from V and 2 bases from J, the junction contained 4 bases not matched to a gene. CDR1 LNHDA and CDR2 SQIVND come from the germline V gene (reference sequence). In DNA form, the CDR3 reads TGTGCCAGTAGTATTTCGACAGGGACCTACGAGCAGTACTTC. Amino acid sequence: CASSISTGTYEQYF.

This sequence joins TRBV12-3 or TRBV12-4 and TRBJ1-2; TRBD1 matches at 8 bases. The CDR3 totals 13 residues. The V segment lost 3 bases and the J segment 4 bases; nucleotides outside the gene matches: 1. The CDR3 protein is CASSLTGAYGYTF. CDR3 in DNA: TGTGCCAGCAGTTTGACAGGGGCCTATGGCTACACCTTC.

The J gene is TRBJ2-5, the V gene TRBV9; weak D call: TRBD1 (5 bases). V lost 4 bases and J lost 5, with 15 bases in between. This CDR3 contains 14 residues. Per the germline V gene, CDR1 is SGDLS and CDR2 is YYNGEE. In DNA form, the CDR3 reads TGTGCCAGCAGCCCAGAGGTGGGGCAGGAGACCCAGTACTTC. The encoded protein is CASSPEVGQETQYF. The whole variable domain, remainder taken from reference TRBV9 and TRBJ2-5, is DSGVTQTPKHLITATGQRVTLRCSPRSGDLSVYWYQQSLDQGLQFLIQYYNGEERAKGNILERFSAQQFPDLHSELNLSSLELGDSALYFCASSPEVGQETQYFGPGTRLLVL.